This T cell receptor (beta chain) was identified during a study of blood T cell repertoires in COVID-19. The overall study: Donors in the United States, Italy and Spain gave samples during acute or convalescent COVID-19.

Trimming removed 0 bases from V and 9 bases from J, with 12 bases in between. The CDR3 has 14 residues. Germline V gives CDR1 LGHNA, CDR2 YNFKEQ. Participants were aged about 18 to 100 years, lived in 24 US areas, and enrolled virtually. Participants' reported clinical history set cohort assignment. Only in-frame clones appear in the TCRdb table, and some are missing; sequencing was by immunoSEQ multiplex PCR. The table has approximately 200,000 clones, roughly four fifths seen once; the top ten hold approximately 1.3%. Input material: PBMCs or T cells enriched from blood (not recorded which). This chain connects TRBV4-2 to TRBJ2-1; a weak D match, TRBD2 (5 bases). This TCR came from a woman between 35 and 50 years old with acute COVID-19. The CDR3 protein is CASSQDWMRAEQFF. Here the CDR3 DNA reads TGTGCCAGCAGCCAAGATTGGATGCGGGCTGAGCAGTTCTTC.